The following is a TCR beta chain sequence with its context. This entry is derived from a study of technical replicates of blood from several donors. Method: immunoSEQ multiplex PCR; TCRdb's copy keeps in-frame clones and lacks some. The profile shows 70,000 to 85,000 clones, around 97% of them singletons. The germline V and J ends were trimmed by 9 bases and 2 bases, with 13 bases remaining between them. CDR1 and CDR2 from the germline V gene are MDHEN and SYDVKM. This CDR3 is 13 amino acids long. The TCR originated in a human donor in good health. Sequencing input: T cells isolated from PBMCs. The chain is built from TRBV28 and TRBJ2-5; D may be TRBD1 (5 bases). CDR3 sequence (DNA): TGTGCCAGTTCAACAGGAGTTCAAGAGACCCAGTACTTC. This sequence encodes CASSTGVQETQYF.